What follows are 6 T cell receptor beta chains derived from one specimen sequenced in a study of molecular identifiers for immune sequencing clone quantification. One entry per CDR3 protein results from TCRdb running MiXCR on the PCR reads. The repertoire holds more than 450,000 distinct CDR3 sequences, with roughly 25% as singletons. Material: naive CD8+ T cells from blood, with Jurkat cell RNA spiked in. The subset is: FACS-sorted CD8+CD4-CCR7+CD45RA+ naive T cells. These receptors were taken from a human donor in good health. Some libraries in this study had Jurkat cell RNA spiked in.

The table lists this clonotype with many counts. The rearrangement joins TRBV30 to TRBJ2-3, with D uncertain. Germline V gene lookup returns CDR1 GTSNPN and CDR2 SVGIG (reference sequence). Trimming took off 5 bases at V and 4 bases at J, with 7 bases between the two ends. The CDR3 is 11 residues long. For the CDR3, the DNA is TGTGCCTGGGGAATGGCAGATACGCAGTATTTT. Amino acid sequence: CAWGMADTQYF.

This clonotype was recorded a few times. The chain employs TRBV27 and TRBJ2-1; 8 bases fit TRBD2. Germline-derived CDR1 and CDR2 are MNHEY and SMNVEV (reference sequence). This CDR3 has 15 amino acids. J was trimmed by 2 bases and V by 2 bases; bases with no gene match: 2. CDR3 bases: TGTGCCAGCAGTTTACCTAGCGGGCCCTACAATGAGCAGTTCTTC. This codes for CASSLPSGPYNEQFF.

Worth noting for this clonotype: This may be a read error: a much more frequent sequence differs by one nucleotide. The chain uses TRBV12-3 or TRBV12-4 and TRBJ2-1; no firm D call. CDR3 length: 12 amino acids. The CDR3 loop is CASSLGSMEQLF. As DNA, the CDR3 is TGTGCCAGCAGTTTGGGGTCCATGGAGCAGCTCTTC.

This clonotype was observed at least ten times. V gene TRBV5-1 combines with J gene TRBJ2-7; 7 nucleotides align to TRBD1. Losses at the gene ends were 4 bases for V and 3 bases for J; bases not matched to a gene: 10. CDR3 size: 15 residues. Germline lookup yields CDR1 SGHRS and CDR2 YFSETQ. The CDR3 nucleotides are TGCGCCAGCAGCCCCTCACAGGGGATGGACTACGAGCAGTACTTC. This gives the protein CASSPSQGMDYEQYF.

Comments on this clonotype: This may stem from a read error, because a much larger clone lies one nucleotide away. V usage is TRBV5-6 and J usage is TRBJ2-5; 10 nucleotides line up with TRBD2. The V gene's germline CDR1 is SGHDT and CDR2 YYEEEE. The CDR3 runs 17 residues. CDR3 region: CASSLAGSGGLQEAQYF. CDR3 nucleotides: TGTGCCAGCAGCTTGGCGGGTAGCGGGGGGCTCCAAGAGGCCCAGTACTTC.

This clonotype was recorded a few times. The genes are TRBV4-3 and TRBJ2-1; 7 bases align to TRBD1. J was trimmed by 0 bases and V by 4 bases; bases with no gene match: 3. This CDR3 has 15 residues. Germline V gene sequence: CDR1 LGHNA, CDR2 YSLEER. The CDR3 sequence: CASSPGQVSYNEQFF. The CDR3 DNA is TGCGCCAGCAGCCCCGGACAGGTCTCCTACAATGAGCAGTTCTTC.